The present TCR beta chain was sequenced within a study of shared clonotypes between healthy human individuals. Study context: The study used three CD4 naive, three CD4 memory, two CD8 naive and one CD8 memory plate per donor. Whole-study results and caveats: Represented genetic and exposure-history diversity was restricted by having few donors. Rarefaction exposed incomplete sorted-subset sequencing despite large depth.

Using immunoSEQ multiplex PCR, the repertoire was profiled, and TCRdb retains in-frame clones only, with some absent. Of more than 900,000 clones listed, around 82% are singletons. Comments on this clone: Its antigen is as yet unknown.

Investigators divided CD4+ cells into CD45RA+ naive and CD45RA-negative memory subsets. Germline assignment: CDR1 LNHDA and CDR2 SQIVND (reference sequence). CDR3 size: 16 residues. The V gene lost 8 bases and the J gene lost 0 bases, with 19 bases spanning the gap. This TCR derives from a man between 18 and 29 years old in good health. Some clones in this sample may be carry-over from other donors' samples. The rearrangement uses TRBV19 and TRBJ1-1; perhaps TRBD1 as D (5 bases). The material sequenced was memory CD4+ T cells from PBMCs. Subset of the sample: CD45RA-negative fraction. The CDR3, as DNA: TGTGCCAGTCAACTGTCCAACGGGGCCTTGAACACTGAAGCTTTCTTT. The encoded protein is CASQLSNGALNTEAFF.